This T cell receptor (beta chain) derives from a study of T cell changes during pregnancy in multiple sclerosis. This clone was counted once. Measured with immunoSEQ multiplex PCR; TCRdb has only the in-frame clones, and not every one. The sample records around 95,000 clones, about 93% being singletons. CDR3 length equals 17 residues. CDR1 and CDR2 from the germline V gene are SGHNT and YENEEA. V shed 5 bases and J shed 3 bases, with 19 bases lying between them. The sequencing used peripheral blood, collected after pregnancy. This TCR derives from a female donor in good health, enrolled as a control in a pregnancy study. The V gene is TRBV11-3, the J gene TRBJ2-2, with D tentatively TRBD2 (6 bases). As DNA, the CDR3 is TGTGCCAGCAGCCAGTCCTTCACTAGCACAGACACCGGGGAGCTGTTTTTT. It codes for CASSQSFTSTDTGELFF.